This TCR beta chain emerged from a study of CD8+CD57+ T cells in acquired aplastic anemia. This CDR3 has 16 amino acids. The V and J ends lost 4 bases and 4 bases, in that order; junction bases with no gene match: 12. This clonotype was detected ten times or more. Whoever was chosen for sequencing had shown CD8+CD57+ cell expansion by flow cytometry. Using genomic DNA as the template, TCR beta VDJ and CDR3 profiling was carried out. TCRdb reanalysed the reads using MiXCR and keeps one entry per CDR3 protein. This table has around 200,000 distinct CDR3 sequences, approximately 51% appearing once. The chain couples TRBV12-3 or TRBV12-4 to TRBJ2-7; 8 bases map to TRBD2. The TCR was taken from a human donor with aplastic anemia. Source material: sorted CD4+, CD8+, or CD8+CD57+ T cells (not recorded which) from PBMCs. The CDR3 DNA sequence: TGTGCCAGCAGTTGGGGGGGGGGGACTAGTGCGTACGAGCAGTACTTC. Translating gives CASSWGGGTSAYEQYF.